This entry features one T cell receptor beta chain sequence. What it binds is not known. Surgery without prior neoadjuvant therapy was the treatment of the selected pancreatic ductal adenocarcinoma patients. V shed 1 base and J 6 bases; nucleotides not matched to a gene: 11. Germline values: CDR1 SGHAT, CDR2 FQDESV (reference sequence). The CDR3 has 17 amino acids. These data belong to a study of T cells in pancreatic ductal adenocarcinoma. Notes on the study in general: No significant tumor-blood clonality difference; means were about 0.1 and 0.065.

Profiled with immunoSEQ multiplex PCR; TCRdb holds only in-frame clones, not every one. Among tens of thousands of clones listed, over 85% were seen once. Sequencing input: PBMCs. The J gene is TRBJ1-2, the V gene TRBV11-1; 10 nucleotides agree with TRBD1. This TCR was recovered from a human donor with pancreatic ductal adenocarcinoma. The CDR3 region is CASSLDPGTGVFDGYTF. CDR3 DNA: TGTGCCAGCAGCTTAGACCCCGGGACAGGGGTTTTCGATGGCTACACCTTC.